This is a list of T cell receptor beta chains from one sample in a study of radiation and T cells in renal cell carcinoma. Some clones are missing from TCRdb's copy, which holds only in-frame ones; the method was immunoSEQ multiplex PCR. The sample shows more than 150,000 clones, approximately 86% of them seen only once. The specimen was blood, collected from a patient whose treatment included radiotherapy and nephrectomy. These receptors all stem from a woman aged 45 to 65 with renal cell carcinoma. The CDR3 runs from the conserved cysteine through the conserved F or W. D genes are given only for firm matches. Not all rows give a size; the values are once, few, many and, for expanded clones, a class.

>TRBJ2-3|TRBV7-9|once|.
CASSGRDGETDTQYF
TGTGCCAGCAGCGGCCGGGACGGAGAGACAGATACGCAGTATTTT
>TRBJ1-1|TRBV7-9|few|.
CASSPQFDRNTEAFF
TGTGCCAGCAGCCCGCAATTTGACAGGAACACTGAAGCTTTCTTT
>TRBJ1-2|TRBV19|.|.
CASSIAAENYGYTF
TGTGCCAGTAGTATAGCGGCAGAAAACTATGGCTACACCTTC
>TRBJ1-4|TRBV5-5|.|.
CASSLRHHNNEKLFF
TGTGCCAGCAGCTTGAGACACCACAACAATGAAAAACTGTTTTTT
>TRBJ2-7|TRBV6-5|.|TRBD1
CASSRDRGSNEQYF
TGTGCCAGCAGCCGGGACAGGGGTTCCAACGAGCAGTACTTC
>TRBJ2-2|TRBV12-1|.|.
CASSQGTSGGQDANTGELFF
TGTGCCAGCAGCCAAGGGACTAGCGGGGGCCAGGACGCGAACACCGGGGAGCTGTTTTTT
>TRBJ1-1|TRBV6-6|.|TRBD1
CASSWDSSQGEAFF
TGTGCCAGCAGCTGGGACAGTTCCCAAGGGGAAGCTTTCTTT
>TRBJ1-5|TRBV6-5|.|TRBD1
CASSPDRGLNQPQHF
TGTGCCAGCAGTCCTGACAGGGGACTCAATCAGCCCCAGCATTTT
>TRBJ2-1|TRBV30|.|TRBD2
CAWSRRGGLFHNEQFF
TGTGCCTGGAGTCGGCGGGGGGGCCTTTTCCACAATGAGCAGTTCTTC
>TRBJ2-7|TRBV29-1|.|TRBD1
CSAGQGGFLEQYF
TGCAGCGCCGGACAGGGGGGGTTTTTGGAGCAGTACTTC
>TRBJ2-3|TRBV18|.|.
CASSPPARTFTDTQYF
TGTGCCAGCTCACCACCGGCACGAACTTTCACAGATACGCAGTATTTT
>TRBJ2-7|TRBV30|.|TRBD1
CAWNTGLGGQGGEQYF
TGTGCCTGGAATACGGGACTAGGAGGACAGGGGGGCGAGCAGTACTTC
>TRBJ1-2|TRBV6-5|.|.
CASRSTAYGYTF
TGTGCCAGCAGGTCGACAGCATATGGCTACACCTTC
>TRBJ2-3|TRBV7-6|.|.
CATGIEVGTDTQYF
TGTGCCACCGGTATAGAGGTCGGGACAGATACGCAGTATTTT
>TRBJ2-1|TRBV5-1|.|.
CASSRGQTYNEQFF
TGCGCCAGCAGCCGTGGACAGACATACAATGAGCAGTTCTTC
>TRBJ1-4|TRBV6-5|.|.
CASSYTGMSEKLFF
TGTGCCAGCAGTTATACAGGGATGAGTGAAAAACTGTTTTTT
>TRBJ2-7|TRBV6-5|.|TRBD1
CASSYSGTVKEQYF
TGTGCCAGCAGTTACTCGGGGACAGTTAAAGAGCAGTACTTC
>TRBJ2-1|TRBV7-2|.|.
CASSLVGASYNEQFF
TGTGCCAGCAGCTTAGTCGGGGCCTCCTACAATGAGCAGTTCTTC
>TRBJ2-3|TRBV7-8|.|TRBD1
CASSSRGQMGDTQYF
TGTGCCAGCAGCTCTCGGGGACAGATGGGAGATACGCAGTATTTT
>TRBJ2-1|TRBV5-1|.|.
CASSSTLGGQMSFMNNEQFF
TGCGCCAGCAGCTCCACTCTCGGGGGGCAGATGAGTTTCATGAACAATGAGCAGTTCTTC
>TRBJ1-4|TRBV4-2|.|.
CASSQDRAASGGEGEKLFF
TGTGCCAGCAGCCAAGATAGGGCCGCTTCTGGTGGGGAGGGGGAAAAACTGTTTTTT
>TRBJ1-2|TRBV5-1|few|.
CASSPGGFDGYGYTF
TGCGCCAGCAGCCCCGGTGGGTTCGATGGCTATGGCTACACCTTC
>TRBJ1-5|TRBV19|.|TRBD1
CASSNFPTGQGHQPQHF
TGTGCCAGTAGTAATTTTCCTACCGGACAGGGACATCAGCCCCAGCATTTT
>TRBJ1-2|TRBV7-9|.|.
CASSPSGPTGGYTF
TGTGCCAGCAGCCCAAGCGGTCCTACGGGTGGCTACACCTTC
>TRBJ2-1|TRBV19|once|.
CASSGGVERTYNEQFF
TGTGCCAGTAGTGGCGGAGTGGAGAGAACCTACAATGAGCAGTTCTTC
>TRBJ1-6|TRBV16|.|TRBD1
CASSARDSFLWGSLHF
TGTGCCAGCAGCGCCCGGGACAGTTTCCTATGGGGATCCCTCCACTTT
>TRBJ2-1|TRBV4-2|.|TRBD2
CASSRSSGVRYNEQFF
TGTGCCAGCAGCCGTTCGAGCGGGGTAAGGTACAATGAGCAGTTCTTC
>TRBJ1-4|TRBV7-8|.|.
CASSSAGAGEKLFF
TGTGCCAGCAGCTCTGCCGGGGCGGGTGAAAAACTGTTTTTT
>TRBJ2-7|TRBV7-2|.|.
CASSLGWGSEQYF
TGTGCCAGCAGCTTAGGTTGGGGAAGCGAGCAGTACTTC
>TRBJ1-2|TRBV2|.|.
CASSRGFNYGYTF
TGTGCCAGCAGTAGGGGGTTTAACTATGGCTACACCTTC
>TRBJ2-1|TRBV6-1|.|TRBD2
CASSFTSGGANEQFF
TGTGCCAGCAGTTTCACTAGCGGGGGGGCTAATGAGCAGTTCTTC
>TRBJ2-6|TRBV7-9|.|.
CASRAGAGANVLTF
TGTGCCAGCAGAGCAGGGGCCGGGGCCAACGTCCTGACTTTC